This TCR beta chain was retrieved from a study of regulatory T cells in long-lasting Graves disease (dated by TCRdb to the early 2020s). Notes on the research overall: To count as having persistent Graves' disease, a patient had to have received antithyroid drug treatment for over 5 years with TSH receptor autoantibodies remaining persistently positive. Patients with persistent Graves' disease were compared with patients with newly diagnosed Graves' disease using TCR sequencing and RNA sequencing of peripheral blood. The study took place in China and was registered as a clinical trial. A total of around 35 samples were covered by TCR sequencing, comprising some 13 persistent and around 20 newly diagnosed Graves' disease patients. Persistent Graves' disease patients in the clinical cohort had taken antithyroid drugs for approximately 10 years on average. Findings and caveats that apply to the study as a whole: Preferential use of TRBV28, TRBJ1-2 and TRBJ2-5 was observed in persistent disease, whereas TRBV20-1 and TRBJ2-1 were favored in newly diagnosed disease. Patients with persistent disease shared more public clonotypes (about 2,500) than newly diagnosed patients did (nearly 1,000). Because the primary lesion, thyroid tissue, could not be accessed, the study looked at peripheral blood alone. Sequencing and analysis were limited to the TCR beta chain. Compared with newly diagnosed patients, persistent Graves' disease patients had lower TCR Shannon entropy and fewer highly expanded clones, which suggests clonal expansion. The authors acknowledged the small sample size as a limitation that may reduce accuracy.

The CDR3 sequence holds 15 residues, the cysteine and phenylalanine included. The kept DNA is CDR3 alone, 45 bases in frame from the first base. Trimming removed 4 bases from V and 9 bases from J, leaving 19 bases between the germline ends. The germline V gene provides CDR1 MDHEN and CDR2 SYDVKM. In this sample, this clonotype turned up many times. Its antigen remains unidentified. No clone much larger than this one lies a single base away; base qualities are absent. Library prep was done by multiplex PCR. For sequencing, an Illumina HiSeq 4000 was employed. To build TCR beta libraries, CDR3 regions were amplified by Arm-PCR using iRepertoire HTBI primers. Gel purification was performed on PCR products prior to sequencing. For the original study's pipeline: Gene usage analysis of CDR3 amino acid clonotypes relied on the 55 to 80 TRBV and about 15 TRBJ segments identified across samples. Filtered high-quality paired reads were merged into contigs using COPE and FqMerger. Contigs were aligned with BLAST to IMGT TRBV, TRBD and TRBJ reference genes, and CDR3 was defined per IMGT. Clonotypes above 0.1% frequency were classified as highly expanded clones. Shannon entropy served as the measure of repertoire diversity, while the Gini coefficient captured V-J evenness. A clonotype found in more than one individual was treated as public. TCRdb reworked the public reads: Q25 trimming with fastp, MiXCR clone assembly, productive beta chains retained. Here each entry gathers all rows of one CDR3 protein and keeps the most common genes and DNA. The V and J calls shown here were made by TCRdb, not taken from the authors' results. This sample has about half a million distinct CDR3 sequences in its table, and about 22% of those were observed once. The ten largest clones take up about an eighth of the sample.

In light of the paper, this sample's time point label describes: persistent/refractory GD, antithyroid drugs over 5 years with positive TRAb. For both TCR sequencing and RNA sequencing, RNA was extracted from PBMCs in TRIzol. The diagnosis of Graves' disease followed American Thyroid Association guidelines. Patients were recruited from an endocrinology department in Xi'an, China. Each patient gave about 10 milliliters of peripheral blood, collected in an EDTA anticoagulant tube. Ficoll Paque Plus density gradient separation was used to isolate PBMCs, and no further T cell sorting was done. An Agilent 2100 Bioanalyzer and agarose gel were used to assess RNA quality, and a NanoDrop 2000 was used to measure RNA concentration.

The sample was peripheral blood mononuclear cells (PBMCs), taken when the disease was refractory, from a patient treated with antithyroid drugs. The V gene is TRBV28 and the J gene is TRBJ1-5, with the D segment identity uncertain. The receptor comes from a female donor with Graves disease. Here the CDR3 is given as CASSSPHGLTSPQHF. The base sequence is TGTGCCAGCAGTTCTCCCCACGGTCTGACCTCGCCCCAGCATTTT.